This T cell receptor beta chain was identified in a study of cytomegalovirus exposure and HLA in healthy donors. The CDR3 spans 13 residues. Germline V gene lookup returns CDR1 LGHNT and CDR2 FRNRAP. The V end lost 2 bases, the J end lost 5 bases, and 9 bases lay between the germline ends. A few counts support this clone. Method: immunoSEQ multiplex PCR; TCRdb's copy keeps in-frame clones and lacks some. Among around 150,000 clones, nearly 90% were seen once, and the ten largest hold approximately 10%. Sequencing used PBMCs. The chain is built from TRBV12-5 and TRBJ2-5; the D gene is possibly TRBD2 (5 bases). This TCR came from a woman under 30 in good health and CMV-seropositive. CDR3: CASGLMGGETQYF. In DNA, the CDR3 is TGTGCTAGTGGTTTGATGGGCGGGGAGACCCAGTACTTC.